These T cell receptor beta chains were read from a single sample in a study of shared clonotypes between healthy human individuals. Method: immunoSEQ multiplex PCR; TCRdb's copy keeps in-frame clones and lacks some. The sample consists of around 1,900,000 clones, just under 95% of them appearing once. Sequenced sample: naive CD8+ T cells from PBMCs. Source of these receptors: a man aged 18 to 29 in good health. Some clones in this sample may be carry-over from other donors' samples. Both conserved end residues are part of each CDR3. The order of the fields is J gene, CDR3 length, clone size, V gene, D gene, CDR3 DNA, CDR3 protein. D genes are given only for firm matches. Size is omitted from some rows. Given values are once, few, many or a class for expanded clones.

TRBJ2-2,16,.,TRBV27,.,TGTGCCAGCAGTTCTCCATTCAGGGAGAACACCGGGGAGCTGTTTTTT,CASSSPFRENTGELFF
TRBJ2-3,16,once,TRBV27,TRBD2,TGTGCCAGCAGTTTACTAGCGGGGACTCCCACAGATACGCAGTATTTT,CASSLLAGTPTDTQYF
TRBJ2-7,15,.,TRBV5-1,TRBD1,TGCGCCAGCAGCTTTATACAGGGGGTCGGGGACGAGCAGTACTTC,CASSFIQGVGDEQYF
TRBJ2-1,15,once,TRBV6-5,.,TGTGCCAGCAGTTTACTGCGGGAACCCTACAATGAGCAGTTCTTC,CASSLLREPYNEQFF
TRBJ1-5,14,.,TRBV7-9,.,TGTGCCAGCAGCCTCGGGGGTCTCAATCAGCCCCAGCATTTT,CASSLGGLNQPQHF
TRBJ1-1,13,.,TRBV27,.,TGTGCCAGCTCTCCGGGGGCTCGAACTGAAGCTTTCTTT,CASSPGARTEAFF
TRBJ2-1,14,.,TRBV7-9,TRBD2,TGTGCCAGCAGCCCCGGGACTAGCTTGGAGGAGCAGTTCTTC,CASSPGTSLEEQFF
TRBJ1-1,14,.,TRBV6-1,.,TGTGCCAGCAGTGAAGTAGGAGGCGGGACTGAAGCTTTCTTT,CASSEVGGGTEAFF
TRBJ1-1,15,.,TRBV11-2,TRBD1,TGTGCCAGCAGCTTGTACAGGGGGCGAAACACTGAAGCTTTCTTT,CASSLYRGRNTEAFF
TRBJ2-1,16,.,TRBV27,.,TGTGCCAGCAGTTTATCGGGCAGGGGCGCCTACAATGAGCAGTTCTTC,CASSLSGRGAYNEQFF
TRBJ1-5,14,few,TRBV9,.,TGTGCCAGCAGCGCGGACTGGTCCCTACAGCCCCAGCATTTT,CASSADWSLQPQHF
TRBJ2-3,15,.,TRBV7-8,TRBD1,TGTGCCAGCAACCCGACAGGGTCTCAGAAAGATACGCAGTATTTT,CASNPTGSQKDTQYF
TRBJ2-7,14,.,TRBV7-6,TRBD2,TGTGCCAGCAGCTTTGCTAGCGGGAGCTACGAGCAGTACTTC,CASSFASGSYEQYF
TRBJ2-1,13,.,TRBV27,.,TGTGCCAGCAGTCTCGGCGAATACAATGAGCAGTTCTTC,CASSLGEYNEQFF
TRBJ2-1,15,.,TRBV5-1,TRBD2,TGCGCCAGCAGCTCCCTAGCGGGAGGAACCAATGAGCAGTTCTTC,CASSSLAGGTNEQFF